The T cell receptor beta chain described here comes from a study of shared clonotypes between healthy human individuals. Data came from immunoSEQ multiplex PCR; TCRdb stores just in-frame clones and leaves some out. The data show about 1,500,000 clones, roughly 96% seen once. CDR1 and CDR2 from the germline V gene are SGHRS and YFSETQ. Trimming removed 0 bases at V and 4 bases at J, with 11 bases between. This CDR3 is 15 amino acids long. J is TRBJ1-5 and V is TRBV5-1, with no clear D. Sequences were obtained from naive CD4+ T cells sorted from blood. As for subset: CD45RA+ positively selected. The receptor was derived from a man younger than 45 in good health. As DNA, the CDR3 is TGCGCCAGCAGCTTGGCGGGCCTCAGTAATCAGCCCCAGCATTTT. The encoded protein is CASSLAGLSNQPQHF.